This paragraph covers one T cell receptor beta chain sequence. The antigen remains unidentified. This record comes from a study of Tregs in tolerant kidney transplant recipients. General observations from the study: Nucleotide sequences could not be compared across some patients' samples due to primer changes. Tregs expanded with activated donor B cells seemed most donor-specific. Findings come from small patient numbers and require larger validation.

The V end was cut by 1 base, the J end by 6 bases, with 9 bases between. The CDR3 sequence is 13 residues long. Germline CDR1 is SGHVS and CDR2 is FQNEAQ. The assay was immunoSEQ multiplex PCR, and TCRdb's table has in-frame clones only and misses some. The table has about 77,000 clones, roughly 98% seen once; the top ten hold about 0.5%. Source: CD4+ T cells from blood, taken before the transplant. This receptor was taken from a human donor who received a combined kidney and bone marrow transplant. This chain joins TRBV7-8 and TRBJ1-1; D unresolved. The DNA of the CDR3 is TGTGCCAGCAGCTTAGTTCTGGAGGCTGAAGCTTTCTTT. This translates into CASSLVLEAEAFF.